Only a few counts were recorded for the clone carrying this T cell receptor beta chain. The antigen remains unidentified. V gave up 5 bases and J gave up 2 bases, with 9 bases separating them. This CDR3 spans 13 amino acids. Germline-derived CDR1 and CDR2 are LNHDA and SQIVND (reference sequence). TCRB transcripts that were expressed got sequenced, as all of the isolated RNA had been reverse transcribed. The average read count of naive, central memory and regulatory T cell samples was about 3.57 million. Using immunoSEQ multiplex PCR, the repertoire was profiled, and TCRdb retains in-frame clones only, with some absent. This sample has some 700,000 clones, with around 15% found just once. This specimen belongs to a study of beta chain features in type 1 diabetes. General study results and limits: Cells with high TCR expression could be over-represented by cDNA sequencing. VDJ junctions from patients with type 1 diabetes contained fewer insertions and more deletions. In every one of the four CD4+ subsets, TCRB CDR3s were moderately but significantly shorter in Type 1 diabetes patients.

CD45RO/CCR7/CD25/CD127/CD95/CD27 staining was used to isolate CD4+ naive, central memory, regulatory and stem cell-like memory cells by sorting. The J gene is TRBJ1-2, the V gene TRBV19; TRBD1 might be the D (5 bases). This sequence was found in a man aged 18 to 29 with type 1 diabetes. Sequenced: naive CD4+ T cells from blood. The CDR3 DNA reads as TGTGCCAGTAGTCCAGGGCGGAACTATGGCTACACCTTC. Its translation: CASSPGRNYGYTF. Full variable domain (outside the CDR3, taken from reference TRBV19 and TRBJ1-2): DGGITQSPKYLFRKEGQNVTLSCEQNLNHDAMYWYRQDPGQGLRLIYYSQIVNDFQKGDIAEGYSVSREKKESFPLTVTSAQKNPTAFYLCASSPGRNYGYTFGSGTRLTVV.